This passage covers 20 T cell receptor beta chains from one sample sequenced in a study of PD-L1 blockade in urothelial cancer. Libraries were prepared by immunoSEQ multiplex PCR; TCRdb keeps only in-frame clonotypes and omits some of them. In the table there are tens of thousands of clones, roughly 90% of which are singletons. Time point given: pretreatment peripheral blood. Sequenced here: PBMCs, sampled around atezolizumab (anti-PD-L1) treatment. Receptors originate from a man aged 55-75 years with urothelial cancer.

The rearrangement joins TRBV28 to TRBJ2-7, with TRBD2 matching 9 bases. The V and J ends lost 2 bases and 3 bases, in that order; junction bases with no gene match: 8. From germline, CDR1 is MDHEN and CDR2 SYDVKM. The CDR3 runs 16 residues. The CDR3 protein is CASSLGVAGELYEQYF. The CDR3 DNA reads TGTGCCAGCAGTTTAGGGGTAGCGGGGGAGCTCTACGAGCAGTACTTC.

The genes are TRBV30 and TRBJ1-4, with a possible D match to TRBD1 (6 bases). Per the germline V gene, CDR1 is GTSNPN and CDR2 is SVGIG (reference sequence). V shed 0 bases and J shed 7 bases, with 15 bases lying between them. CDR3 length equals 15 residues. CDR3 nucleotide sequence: TGTGCCTGGAGTGTACCCCACCAAGGGGGTGAAAAACTGTTTTTT. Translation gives CAWSVPHQGGEKLFF.

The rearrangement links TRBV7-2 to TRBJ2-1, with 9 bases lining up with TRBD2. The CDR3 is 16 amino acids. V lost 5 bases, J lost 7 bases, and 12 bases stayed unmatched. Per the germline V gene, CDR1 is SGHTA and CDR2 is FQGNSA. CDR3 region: CASSASSGEFFNEQFF. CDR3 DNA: TGTGCCAGCAGCGCGTCTAGCGGGGAGTTTTTTAATGAGCAGTTCTTC.

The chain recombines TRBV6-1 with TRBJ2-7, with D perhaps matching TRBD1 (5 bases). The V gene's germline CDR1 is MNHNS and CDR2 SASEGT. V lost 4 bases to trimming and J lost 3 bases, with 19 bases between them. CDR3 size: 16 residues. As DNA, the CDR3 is TGTGCCAGCAGTGCGGTCTTTTGGCAGGGAAGCTACGAGCAGTACTTC. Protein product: CASSAVFWQGSYEQYF.

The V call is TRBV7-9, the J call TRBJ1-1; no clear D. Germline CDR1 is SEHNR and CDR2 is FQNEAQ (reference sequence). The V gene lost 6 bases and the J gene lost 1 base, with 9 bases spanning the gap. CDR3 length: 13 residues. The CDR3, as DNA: TGTGCCAGCAGAGAACAGCCGAACACTGAAGCTTTCTTT. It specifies CASREQPNTEAFF.

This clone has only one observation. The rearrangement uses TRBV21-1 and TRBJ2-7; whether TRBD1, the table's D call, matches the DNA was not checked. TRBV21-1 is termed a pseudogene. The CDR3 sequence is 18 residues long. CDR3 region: CASSKKKKGQGSSYEQYF. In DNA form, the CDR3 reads TGTGCCAGCAGCAAAAAAAAGAAGGGACAGGGCAGCTCCTACGAGCAGTACTTC.

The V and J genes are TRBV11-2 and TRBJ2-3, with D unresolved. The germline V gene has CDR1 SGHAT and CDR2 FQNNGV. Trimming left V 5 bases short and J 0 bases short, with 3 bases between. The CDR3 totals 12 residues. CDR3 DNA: TGTGCCAGCAGCCCTAGCACAGATACGCAGTATTTT. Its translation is CASSPSTDTQYF.

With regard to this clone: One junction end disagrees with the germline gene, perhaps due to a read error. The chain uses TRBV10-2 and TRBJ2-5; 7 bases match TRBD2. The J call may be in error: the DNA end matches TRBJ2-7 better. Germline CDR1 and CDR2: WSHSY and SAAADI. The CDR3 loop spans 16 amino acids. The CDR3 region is CASSESFGGGSFEQYF. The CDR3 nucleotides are TGCGCCAGCAGTGAGTCGTTCGGCGGGGGTTCCTTCGAGCAGTACTTC.

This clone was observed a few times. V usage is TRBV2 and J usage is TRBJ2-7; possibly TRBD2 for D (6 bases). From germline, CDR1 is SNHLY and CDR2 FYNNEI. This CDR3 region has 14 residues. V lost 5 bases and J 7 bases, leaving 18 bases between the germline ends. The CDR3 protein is CASSTPGDGTEQYF. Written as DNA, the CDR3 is TGTGCCAGCAGTACTCCGGGGGACGGTACAGAGCAGTACTTC.

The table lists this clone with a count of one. The CDR3 reads CASSAPSSGSSYNEQFF. CDR3 in DNA: TGTGCCAGCAGCGCGCCTTCTAGCGGGAGCTCCTACAATGAGCAGTTCTTC. The gene calls are TRBV9 and TRBJ2-1, with 10 bases lining up with TRBD2. V shed 3 bases, J shed 0 bases, and the junction held 6 bases outside the gene matches. This CDR3 spans 17 amino acids. In germline, CDR1 is SGDLS, CDR2 YYNGEE.

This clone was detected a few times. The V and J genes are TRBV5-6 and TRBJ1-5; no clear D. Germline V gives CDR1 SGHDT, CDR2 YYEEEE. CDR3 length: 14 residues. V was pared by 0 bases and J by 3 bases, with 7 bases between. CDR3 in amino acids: CASSLGQNNQPQHF. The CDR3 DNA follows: TGTGCCAGCAGCTTGGGTCAGAACAATCAGCCCCAGCATTTT.

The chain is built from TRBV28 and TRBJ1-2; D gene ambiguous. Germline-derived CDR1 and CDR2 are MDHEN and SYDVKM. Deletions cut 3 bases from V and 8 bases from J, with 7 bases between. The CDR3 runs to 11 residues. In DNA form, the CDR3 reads TGTGCCAGCAGTTTCGTGGGCGGCTACACCTTC. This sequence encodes CASSFVGGYTF.

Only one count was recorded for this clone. The CDR3 loop reads CASSQDLGRGLFF. As DNA, the CDR3 is TGTGCCAGCAGCCAAGATTTGGGGAGGGGCCTGTTCTTC. The J gene is TRBJ2-1, the V gene TRBV14; 7 positions agree with TRBD2. CDR1 and CDR2 (germline): SGHDN, FVKESK. This CDR3 has 13 amino acids. Trimming took 0 bases from V and 15 from J; bases not matched to a gene: 8.

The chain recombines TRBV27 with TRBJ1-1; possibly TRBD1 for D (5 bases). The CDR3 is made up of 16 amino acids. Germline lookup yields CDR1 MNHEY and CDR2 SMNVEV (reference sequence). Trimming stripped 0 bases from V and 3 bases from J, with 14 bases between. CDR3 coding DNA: TGTGCCAGCAGTTTATCGGGGGGGAGGCAGGACACTGAAGCTTTCTTT. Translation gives CASSLSGGRQDTEAFF.

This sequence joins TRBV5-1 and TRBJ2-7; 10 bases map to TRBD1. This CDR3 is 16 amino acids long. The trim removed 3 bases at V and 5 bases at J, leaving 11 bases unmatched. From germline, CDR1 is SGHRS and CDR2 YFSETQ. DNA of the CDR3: TGCGCCAGCAGCTCATTAGGGGGACAGGGGTTCCACGAGCAGTACTTC. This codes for CASSSLGGQGFHEQYF.

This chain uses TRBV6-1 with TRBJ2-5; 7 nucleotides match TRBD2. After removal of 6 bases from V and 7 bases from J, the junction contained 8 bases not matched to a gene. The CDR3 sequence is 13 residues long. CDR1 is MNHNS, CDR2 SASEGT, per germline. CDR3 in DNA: TGTGCCAGCAGCCGGGGGGTCCCGGCGACCCAGTACTTC. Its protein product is CASSRGVPATQYF.

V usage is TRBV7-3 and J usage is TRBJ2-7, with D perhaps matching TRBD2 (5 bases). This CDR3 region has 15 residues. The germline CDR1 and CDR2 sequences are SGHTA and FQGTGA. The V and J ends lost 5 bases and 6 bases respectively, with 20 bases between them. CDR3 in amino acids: CASSASLAPLGEQYF. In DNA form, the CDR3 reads TGTGCCAGCAGCGCGTCTTTAGCGCCTCTTGGCGAGCAGTACTTC.

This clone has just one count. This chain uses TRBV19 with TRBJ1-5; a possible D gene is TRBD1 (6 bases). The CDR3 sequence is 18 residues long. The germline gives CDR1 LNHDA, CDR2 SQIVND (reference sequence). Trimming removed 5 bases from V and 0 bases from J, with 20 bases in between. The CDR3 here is CASSPRPGAVSSNQPQHF. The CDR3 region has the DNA TGTGCCAGTAGTCCGAGGCCAGGGGCTGTTTCTAGCAATCAGCCCCAGCATTTT.

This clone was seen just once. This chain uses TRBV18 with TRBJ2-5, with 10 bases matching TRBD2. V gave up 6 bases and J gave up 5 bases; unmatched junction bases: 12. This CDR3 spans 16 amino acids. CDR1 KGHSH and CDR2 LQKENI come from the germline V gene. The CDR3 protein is CASSPVGTSATETQYF. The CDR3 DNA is TGTGCCAGCTCGCCTGTGGGGACTAGCGCCACCGAGACCCAGTACTTC.

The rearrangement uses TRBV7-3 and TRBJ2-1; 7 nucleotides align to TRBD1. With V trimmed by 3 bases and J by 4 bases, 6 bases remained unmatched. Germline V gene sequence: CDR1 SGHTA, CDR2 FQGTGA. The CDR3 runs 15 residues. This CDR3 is CASSFEGAGYNEQFF. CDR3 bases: TGTGCCAGCAGCTTTGAGGGGGCCGGTTACAATGAGCAGTTCTTC.